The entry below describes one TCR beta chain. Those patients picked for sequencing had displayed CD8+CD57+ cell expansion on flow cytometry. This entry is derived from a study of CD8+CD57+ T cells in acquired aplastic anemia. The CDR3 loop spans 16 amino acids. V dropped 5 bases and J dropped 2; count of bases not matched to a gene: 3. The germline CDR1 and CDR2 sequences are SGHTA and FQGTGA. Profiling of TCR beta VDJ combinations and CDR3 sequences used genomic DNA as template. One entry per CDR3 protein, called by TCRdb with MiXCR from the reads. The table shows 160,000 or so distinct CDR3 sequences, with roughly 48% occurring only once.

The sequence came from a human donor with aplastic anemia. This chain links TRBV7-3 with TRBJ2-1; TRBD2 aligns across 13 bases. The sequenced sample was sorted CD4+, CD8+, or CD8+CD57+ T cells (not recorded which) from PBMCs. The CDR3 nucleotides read TGTGCCAGCAGCCCCGGGACTAGCGGGGCCTACAATGAGCAGTTCTTC. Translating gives CASSPGTSGAYNEQFF.